This TCR beta chain was identified during a study of T-cell reconstitution after alpha-beta-depleted transplantation in children. Study-level findings and limits: About two months after transplant, alpha-beta T cells reportedly came from several hundred expanded graft clones. The authors attributed T-cell counts and diversity one year after transplant mostly to newly produced T cells.

Turning to this clonotype: Its antigen is unidentified.

The CDR3 extends over 17 amino acids. Trimming took 8 bases from V and 5 from J, leaving 28 bases between them. The germline V gene has CDR1 DFQATT and CDR2 SNEGSKA (reference sequence). Preparation of the TCRbeta library used unique molecular identifiers. TCRdb used MiXCR to reprocess the PCR reads, holding one entry per CDR3 protein. The table lists 700,000 or so distinct CDR3 sequences, about an eighth of them singletons, with roughly 0.84% in the top ten. The clonotype originates from a girl aged 2-15 years with congenital amegakaryocytic thrombocytopenia, due to receive a stem cell transplant. The source material was PBMCs, sampled before TCRalphabeta/CD19-depleted stem cell transplant. The V and J genes are TRBV20-1 and TRBJ2-1; tentatively, D is TRBD1 (5 bases). The CDR3 loop is CSSKAVIARKGNNEQFF. CDR3 sequence (DNA): TGCAGTTCCAAGGCCGTGATAGCTAGGAAGGGGAACAATGAGCAGTTCTTC.